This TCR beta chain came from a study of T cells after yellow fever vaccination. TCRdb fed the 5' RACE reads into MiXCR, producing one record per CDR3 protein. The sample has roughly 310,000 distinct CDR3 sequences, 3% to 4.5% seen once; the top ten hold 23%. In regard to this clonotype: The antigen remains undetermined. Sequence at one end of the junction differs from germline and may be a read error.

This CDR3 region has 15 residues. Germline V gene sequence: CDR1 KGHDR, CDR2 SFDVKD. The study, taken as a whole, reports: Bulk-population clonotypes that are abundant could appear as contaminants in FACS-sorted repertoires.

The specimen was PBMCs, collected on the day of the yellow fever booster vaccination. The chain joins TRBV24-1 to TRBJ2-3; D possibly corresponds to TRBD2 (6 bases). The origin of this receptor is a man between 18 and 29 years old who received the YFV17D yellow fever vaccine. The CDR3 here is CATSDPRDSTDTRYF. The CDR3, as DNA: TGTGCCACCAGTGATCCCCGGGACTCCACAGATACGCGGTATTTT.